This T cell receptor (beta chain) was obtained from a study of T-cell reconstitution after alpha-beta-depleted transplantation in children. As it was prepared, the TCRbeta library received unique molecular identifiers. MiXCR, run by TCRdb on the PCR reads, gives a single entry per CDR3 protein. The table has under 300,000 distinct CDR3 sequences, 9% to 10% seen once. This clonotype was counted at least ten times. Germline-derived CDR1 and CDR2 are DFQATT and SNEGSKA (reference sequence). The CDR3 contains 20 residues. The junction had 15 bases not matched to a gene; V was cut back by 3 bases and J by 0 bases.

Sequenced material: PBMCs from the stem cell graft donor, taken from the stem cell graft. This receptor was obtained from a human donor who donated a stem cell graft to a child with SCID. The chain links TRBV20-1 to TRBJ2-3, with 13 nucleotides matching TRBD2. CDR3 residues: CSASADRRLAGGRSTDTQYF. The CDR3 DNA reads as TGCAGTGCTAGCGCGGACAGAAGACTAGCGGGGGGCCGAAGCACAGATACGCAGTATTTT.